The sequence of this T cell receptor (beta chain) was determined in a study of spatial heterogeneity in lung cancer. Study-level information: In raw reads, more than 9.5 appearances on average were recorded for each unique TCR and UMI combination.

TCRdb independently ran MiXCR on the 5' RACE reads; one entry per CDR3 protein. The data contain tens of thousands of distinct CDR3 sequences, approximately 12% of them singletons. Trimming cost V 3 bases and J 6 bases, with 9 bases left between them. Germline-derived CDR1 and CDR2 are DFQATT and SNEGSKA (reference sequence). The CDR3 consists of 11 residues. Noted time point: sample taken at primary tumor resection. Researchers sequenced whole RNA taken from tumor, nontumor lung or frozen PBMC without sorting. A total of some 70 untreated early-stage non-small cell lung cancer patients served as donors.

The chain employs TRBV20-1 and TRBJ2-7, with D perhaps matching TRBD2 (6 bases). The sample here was PBMCs, taken at surgery. This sequence was found in a male donor with early-stage non-small cell lung cancer. The CDR3 coding sequence is TGCAGTGCTAGCGGGAGACGCGAGCAGTACTTC. It yields the protein CSASGRREQYF.